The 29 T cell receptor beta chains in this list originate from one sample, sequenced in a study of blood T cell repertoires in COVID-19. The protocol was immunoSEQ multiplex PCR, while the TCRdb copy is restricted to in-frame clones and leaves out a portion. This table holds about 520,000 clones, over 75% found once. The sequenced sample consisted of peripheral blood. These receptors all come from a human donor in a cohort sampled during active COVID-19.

This CDR3 is CASSLGLAGANYEQYF. The CDR3 DNA follows: TGTGCCAGCAGCCTGGGACTAGCGGGGGCCAACTACGAGCAGTACTTC. V is TRBV11-2 and J is TRBJ2-7; 14 bases line up with TRBD2. In germline, CDR1 is SGHAT, CDR2 FQNNGV. The length of the CDR3 is 16 residues. Trimming at V came to 5 bases and at J to 3 bases, leaving 6 bases not matched to a gene.

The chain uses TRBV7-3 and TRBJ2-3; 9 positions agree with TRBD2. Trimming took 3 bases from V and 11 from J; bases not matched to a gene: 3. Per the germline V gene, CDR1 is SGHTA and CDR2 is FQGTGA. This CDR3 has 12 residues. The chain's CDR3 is CASSFSGGEQYF. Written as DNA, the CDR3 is TGTGCCAGCAGCTTTAGCGGGGGCGAGCAGTATTTT.

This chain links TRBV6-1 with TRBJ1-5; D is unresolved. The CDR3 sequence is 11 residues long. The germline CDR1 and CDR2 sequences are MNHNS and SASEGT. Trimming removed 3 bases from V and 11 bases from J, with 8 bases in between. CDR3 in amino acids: CASSESRAQHF. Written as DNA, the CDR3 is TGTGCCAGCAGTGAGAGTCGAGCCCAGCATTTT.

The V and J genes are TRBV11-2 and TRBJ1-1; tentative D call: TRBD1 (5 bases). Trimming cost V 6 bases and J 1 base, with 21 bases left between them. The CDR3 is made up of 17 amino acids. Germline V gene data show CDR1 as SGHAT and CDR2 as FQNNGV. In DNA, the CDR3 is TGTGCCAGCAGTCCAACGGGGGGTTCGTTTCGGAACACTGAAGCTTTCTTT. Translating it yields CASSPTGGSFRNTEAFF.

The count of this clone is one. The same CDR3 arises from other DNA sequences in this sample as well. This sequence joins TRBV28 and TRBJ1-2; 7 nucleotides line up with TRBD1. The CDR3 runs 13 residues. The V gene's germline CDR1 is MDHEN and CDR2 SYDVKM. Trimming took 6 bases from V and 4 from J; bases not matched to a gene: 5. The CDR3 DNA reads TGTGCCAGCAGGGACAGGAGTTCCTATGGCTACACCTTC. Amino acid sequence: CASRDRSSYGYTF.

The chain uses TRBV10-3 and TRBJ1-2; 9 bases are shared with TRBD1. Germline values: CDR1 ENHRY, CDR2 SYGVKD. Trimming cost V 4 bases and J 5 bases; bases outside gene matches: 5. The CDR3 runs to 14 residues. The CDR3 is CAISATGGWYGYTF. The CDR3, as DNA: TGTGCCATCAGTGCAACAGGGGGCTGGTATGGCTACACCTTC.

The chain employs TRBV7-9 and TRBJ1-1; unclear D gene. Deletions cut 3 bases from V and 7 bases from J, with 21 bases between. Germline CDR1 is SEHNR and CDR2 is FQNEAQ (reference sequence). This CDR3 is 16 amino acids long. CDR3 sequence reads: CASSLSLGLKAVEAFF. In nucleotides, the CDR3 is TGTGCCAGCAGCTTGTCCCTCGGACTCAAAGCGGTTGAAGCTTTCTTT. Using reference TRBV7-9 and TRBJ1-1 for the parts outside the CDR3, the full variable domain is DTGVSQNPRHKITKRGQNVTFRCDPISEHNRLYWYRQTLGQGPEFLTYFQNEAQLEKSRLLSDRFSAERPKGSFSTLEIQRTEQGDSAMYLCASSLSLGLKAVEAFFGQGTRLTVV.

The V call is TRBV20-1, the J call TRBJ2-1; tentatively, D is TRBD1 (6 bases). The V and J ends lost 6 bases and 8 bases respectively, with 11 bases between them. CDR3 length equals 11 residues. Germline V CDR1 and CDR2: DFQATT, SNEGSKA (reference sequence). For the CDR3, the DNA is TGCAGTGCGCCACAGGGTCATGAGCAGTTCTTC. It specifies CSAPQGHEQFF.

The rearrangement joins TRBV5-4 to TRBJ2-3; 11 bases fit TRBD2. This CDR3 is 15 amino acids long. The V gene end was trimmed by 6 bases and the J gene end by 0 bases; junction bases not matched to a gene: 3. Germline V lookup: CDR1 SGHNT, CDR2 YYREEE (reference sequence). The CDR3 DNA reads TGTGCCAGCACTCGGACTAGCGGGAGCACAGATACGCAGTATTTT. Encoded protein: CASTRTSGSTDTQYF.

The CDR3 here is CASSTRAGSTDTQYF. The CDR3 DNA reads as TGTGCCAGCAGCACCCGAGCGGGAAGCACAGATACGCAGTATTTT. The chain carries TRBV7-2 and TRBJ2-3, with 7 bases identical to TRBD2. Germline CDR1 and CDR2: SGHTA and FQGNSA. This CDR3 is built from 15 residues. V lost 5 bases, J lost 0 bases, and 5 bases stayed unmatched. The full variable domain, in which reference TRBV7-2 and TRBJ2-3 provide the parts outside the CDR3, is GAGVSQSPSNKVTEKGKDVELRCDPISGHTALYWYRQSLGQGLEFLIYFQGNSAPDKSGLPSDRFSAERTGGSVSTLTIQRTQQEDSAVYLCASSTRAGSTDTQYFGPGTRLTVL.

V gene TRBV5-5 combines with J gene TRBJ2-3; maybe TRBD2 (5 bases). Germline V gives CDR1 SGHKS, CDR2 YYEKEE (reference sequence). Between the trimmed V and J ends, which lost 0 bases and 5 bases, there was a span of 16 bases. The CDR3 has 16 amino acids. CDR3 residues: CASSLGQTFRGDTQYF. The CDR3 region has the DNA TGTGCCAGCAGCTTGGGGCAGACTTTCCGGGGAGATACGCAGTATTTT.

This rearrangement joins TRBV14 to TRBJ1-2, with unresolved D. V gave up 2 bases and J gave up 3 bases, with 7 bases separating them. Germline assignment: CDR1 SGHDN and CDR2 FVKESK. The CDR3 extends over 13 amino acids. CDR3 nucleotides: TGTGCCAGCAGCCAACGGGGATACTATGGCTACACCTTC. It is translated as CASSQRGYYGYTF.

The CDR3 nucleotides read TGTGCCAGCAGCCTCCTCACAGGGGGGCGGGGCACAGATACGCAGTATTTT. This gives the protein CASSLLTGGRGTDTQYF. The chain joins TRBV4-2 to TRBJ2-3, with 8 bases identical to TRBD1. The germline gives CDR1 LGHNA, CDR2 YNFKEQ. The CDR3 is made up of 17 amino acids. V shed 4 bases and J 1 base; nucleotides not matched to a gene: 10.

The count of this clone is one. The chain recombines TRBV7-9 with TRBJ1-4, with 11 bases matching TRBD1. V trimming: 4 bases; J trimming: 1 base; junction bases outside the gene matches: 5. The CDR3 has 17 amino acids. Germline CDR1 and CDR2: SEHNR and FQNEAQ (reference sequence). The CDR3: CASSWTGGSETNEKLFF. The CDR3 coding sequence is TGTGCCAGCAGCTGGACAGGGGGCAGCGAAACTAATGAAAAACTGTTTTTT.

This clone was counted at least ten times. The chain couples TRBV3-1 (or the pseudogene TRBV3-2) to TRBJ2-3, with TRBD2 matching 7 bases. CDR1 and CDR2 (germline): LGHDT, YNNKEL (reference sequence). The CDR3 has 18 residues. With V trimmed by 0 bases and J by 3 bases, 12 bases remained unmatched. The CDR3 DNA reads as TGTGCCAGCAGCCAAGATTGGGCGGGGAGGGCTTTTACAGATACGCAGTATTTT. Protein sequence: CASSQDWAGRAFTDTQYF.

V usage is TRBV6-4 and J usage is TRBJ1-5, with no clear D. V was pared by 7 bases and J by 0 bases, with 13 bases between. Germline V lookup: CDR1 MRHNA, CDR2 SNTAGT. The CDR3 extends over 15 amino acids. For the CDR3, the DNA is TGTGCCAGCATAACAGTCCCTTATAGCAATCAGCCCCAGCATTTT. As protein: CASITVPYSNQPQHF.

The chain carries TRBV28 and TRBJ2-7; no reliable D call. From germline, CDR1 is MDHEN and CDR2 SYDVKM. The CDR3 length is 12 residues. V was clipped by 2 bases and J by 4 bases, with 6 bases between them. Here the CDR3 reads CASSLNEYEQYF. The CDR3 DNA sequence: TGTGCCAGCAGTTTAAACGAGTACGAGCAGTACTTC.

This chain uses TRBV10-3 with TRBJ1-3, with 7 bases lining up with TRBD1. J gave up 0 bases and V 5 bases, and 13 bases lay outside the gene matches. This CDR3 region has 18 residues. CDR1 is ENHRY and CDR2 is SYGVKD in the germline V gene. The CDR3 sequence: CAISSFAGGDSSGNTIYF. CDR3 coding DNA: TGTGCCATCAGTTCATTCGCGGGGGGGGACAGCTCTGGAAACACCATATATTTT.

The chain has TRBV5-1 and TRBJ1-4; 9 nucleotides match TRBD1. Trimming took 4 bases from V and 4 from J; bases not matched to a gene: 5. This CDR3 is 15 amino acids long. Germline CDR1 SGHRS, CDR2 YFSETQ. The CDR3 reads CASSVTGGSNEKLFF. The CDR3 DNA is TGCGCCAGCAGCGTGACAGGGGGGAGTAATGAAAAACTGTTTTTT.

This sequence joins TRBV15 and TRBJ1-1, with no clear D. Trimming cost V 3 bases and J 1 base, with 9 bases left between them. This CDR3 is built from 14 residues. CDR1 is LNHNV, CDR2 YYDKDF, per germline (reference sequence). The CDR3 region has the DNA TGTGCCACCAGCAGCCCCATGAGGAACACTGAAGCTTTCTTT. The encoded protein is CATSSPMRNTEAFF.

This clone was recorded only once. The CDR3 loop is CASIPRARRGGEKLFF. Written as DNA, the CDR3 is TGTGCCAGCATCCCCAGGGCGAGGCGCGGGGGAGAAAAACTGTTTTTT. The chain carries TRBV28 and TRBJ1-4; D might be TRBD1 (5 bases). Trimming took 7 bases from V and 8 from J, leaving 23 bases between them. From germline, CDR1 is MDHEN and CDR2 SYDVKM. The CDR3 loop spans 16 amino acids. The whole variable domain, filled in from reference TRBV28 and TRBJ1-4, reads DVKVTQSSRYLVKRTGEKVFLECVQDMDHENMFWYRQDPGLGLRLIYFSYDVKMKEKGDIPEGYSVSREKKERFSLILESASTNQTSMYLCASIPRARRGGEKLFFGSGTQLSVL.

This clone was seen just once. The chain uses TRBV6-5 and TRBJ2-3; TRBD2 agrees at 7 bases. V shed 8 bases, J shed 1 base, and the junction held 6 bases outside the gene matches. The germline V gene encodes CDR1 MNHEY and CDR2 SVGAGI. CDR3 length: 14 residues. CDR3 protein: CASAGEVGTDTQYF. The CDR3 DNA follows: TGTGCCAGCGCGGGAGAGGTGGGCACAGATACGCAGTATTTT.

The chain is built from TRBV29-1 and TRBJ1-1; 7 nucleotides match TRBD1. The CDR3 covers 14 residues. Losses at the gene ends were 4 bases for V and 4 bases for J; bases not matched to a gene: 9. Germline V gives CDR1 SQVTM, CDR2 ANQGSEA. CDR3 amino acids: CSVVQGGWSTEAFF. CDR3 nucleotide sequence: TGCAGCGTTGTGCAGGGGGGATGGAGCACTGAAGCTTTCTTT.

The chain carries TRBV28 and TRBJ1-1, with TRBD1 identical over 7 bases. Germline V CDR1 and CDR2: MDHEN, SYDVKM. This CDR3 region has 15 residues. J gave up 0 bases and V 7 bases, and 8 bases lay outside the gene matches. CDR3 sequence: CASTTPGTVNTEAFF. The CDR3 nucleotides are TGTGCCAGCACCACCCCCGGGACAGTGAACACTGAAGCTTTCTTT.

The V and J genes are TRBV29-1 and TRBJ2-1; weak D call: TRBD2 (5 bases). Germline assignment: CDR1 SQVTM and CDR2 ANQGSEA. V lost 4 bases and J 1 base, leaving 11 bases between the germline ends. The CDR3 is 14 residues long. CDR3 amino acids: CSVVWRTSYNEQFF. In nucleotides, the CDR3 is TGCAGCGTTGTATGGCGGACTTCCTACAATGAGCAGTTCTTC.

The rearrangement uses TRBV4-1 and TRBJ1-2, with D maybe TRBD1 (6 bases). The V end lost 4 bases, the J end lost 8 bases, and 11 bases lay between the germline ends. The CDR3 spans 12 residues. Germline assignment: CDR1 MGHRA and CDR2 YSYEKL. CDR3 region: CASSLTGIGYTF. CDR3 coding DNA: TGCGCCAGCAGCCTAACAGGGATCGGCTACACCTTC.

The CDR3 spells CASSLVLAGENEQFF. The CDR3, as DNA: TGCGCCAGCAGCTTGGTGCTAGCGGGAGAAAATGAGCAGTTCTTC. V usage is TRBV5-1 and J usage is TRBJ2-1, with 10 bases matching TRBD2. V dropped 0 bases and J dropped 7; count of bases not matched to a gene: 4. Germline CDR1 reads SGHRS; CDR2 reads YFSETQ. This CDR3 is built from 15 residues.

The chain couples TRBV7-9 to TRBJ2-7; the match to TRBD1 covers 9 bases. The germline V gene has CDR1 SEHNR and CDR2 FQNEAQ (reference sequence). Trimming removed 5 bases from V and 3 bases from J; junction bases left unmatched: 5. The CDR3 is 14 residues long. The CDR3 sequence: CASSVGQGLYEQYF. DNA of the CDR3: TGTGCCAGCAGCGTGGGACAGGGACTCTACGAGCAGTACTTC. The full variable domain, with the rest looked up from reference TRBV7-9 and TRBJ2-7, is DTGVSQNPRHKITKRGQNVTFRCDPISEHNRLYWYRQTLGQGPEFLTYFQNEAQLEKSRLLSDRFSAERPKGSFSTLEIQRTEQGDSAMYLCASSVGQGLYEQYFGPGTRLTVT.

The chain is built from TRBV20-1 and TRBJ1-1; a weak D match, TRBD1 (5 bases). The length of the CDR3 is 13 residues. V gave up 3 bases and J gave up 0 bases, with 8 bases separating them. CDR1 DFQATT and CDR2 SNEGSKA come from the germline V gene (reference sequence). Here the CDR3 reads CSASPGMNTEAFF. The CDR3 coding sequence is TGCAGTGCTAGTCCAGGGATGAACACTGAAGCTTTCTTT.